Shown below are 22 T cell receptor beta chains from a single sample sequenced in a study of T cell responses to AZD1222 COVID-19 vaccine. Some clones are missing from TCRdb's copy, which holds only in-frame ones; the method was immunoSEQ multiplex PCR. The repertoire has roughly 100,000 clones, more than 85% of them found once; the top ten carry roughly 1.1%. The sequences come from peripheral blood, collected on day 0 of AZD1222 vaccination. Source of these receptors: an adult in good health.

The genes are TRBV12-3 or TRBV12-4 and TRBJ2-7; D remains ambiguous. The CDR3 has 13 residues. Trimming cost V 6 bases and J 0 bases, with 9 bases left between them. This CDR3 reads CASSPGPSYEQYF. The CDR3 DNA reads as TGTGCCAGCAGCCCCGGGCCCTCCTACGAGCAGTACTTC.

The chain employs TRBV4-2 and TRBJ1-5; D is undetermined. V lost 3 bases, J lost 1 base, and 7 bases lay in between. CDR3 size: 14 residues. From germline, CDR1 is LGHNA and CDR2 YNFKEQ. The CDR3 reads CASSQGMSNQPQHF. CDR3 coding DNA: TGTGCCAGCAGCCAGGGGATGAGCAATCAGCCCCAGCATTTT.

This chain links TRBV11-3 with TRBJ2-3, with 10 bases identical to TRBD1. The CDR3 length is 18 residues. Trimming removed 6 bases from V and 0 bases from J; junction bases left unmatched: 12. The germline V gene has CDR1 SGHNT and CDR2 YENEEA. CDR3 sequence (DNA): TGTGCCAGCAGACCGGGACAGGGGTCTTTAGGGAGCACAGATACGCAGTATTTT. Translated: CASRPGQGSLGSTDTQYF.

The chain joins TRBV12-3 or TRBV12-4 to TRBJ1-5; a possible D gene is TRBD1 (5 bases). Between the trimmed V and J ends, which lost 2 bases and 15 bases, there was a span of 14 bases. The length of the CDR3 is 12 residues. CDR3 protein: CASSLNEGWRHF. In nucleotides, the CDR3 is TGTGCCAGCAGTTTAAATGAGGGGTGGAGGCATTTT.

The count of this clone is one. V usage is TRBV5-1 and J usage is TRBJ1-2; perhaps TRBD1 as D (6 bases). V was cut by 0 bases and J by 4 bases, with 16 bases left in between. The germline CDR1 and CDR2 sequences are SGHRS and YFSETQ. This CDR3 comprises 16 residues. The CDR3: CASSLAGAGEVYGYTF. The CDR3, as DNA: TGCGCCAGCAGCTTGGCCGGGGCAGGGGAAGTCTATGGCTACACCTTC.

CDR3 region: CASSQGSPSIYLTTF. The CDR3 bases are TGTGCCAGCAGCCAAGGAAGTCCCTCCATCTATTTGACGACCTTC. The chain links TRBV3-1 (or the pseudogene TRBV3-2) to TRBJ1-2, with D hard to call. CDR3 size: 15 residues. Germline V lookup: CDR1 LGHDT, CDR2 YNNKEL (reference sequence). V gave up 1 base and J gave up 14 bases, with 23 bases separating them.

The chain uses TRBV6-5 and TRBJ1-6; 8 bases map to TRBD1. The germline V gene encodes CDR1 MNHEY and CDR2 SVGAGI. CDR3 length equals 15 residues. Germline trimming cut 6 bases from V and 3 bases from J; bases unmatched to any gene: 4. CDR3 sequence: CASSSGQGYNSPLHF. CDR3 DNA sequence: TGTGCCAGCAGCTCCGGACAGGGCTATAATTCACCCCTCCACTTT.

The V call is TRBV19, the J call TRBJ1-6; 10 positions match TRBD1. The germline V gene encodes CDR1 LNHDA and CDR2 SQIVND (reference sequence). Unmatched junction bases numbered 2, after V lost 0 bases and J lost 9 bases. The CDR3 has 15 amino acids. The CDR3, as DNA: TGTGCCAGTAGTATAGAGACAGGGGGCTCTTCACCCCTCCACTTT. It translates to CASSIETGGSSPLHF.

The gene calls are TRBV6-6 and TRBJ2-7; D is uncertain. CDR1 and CDR2 (germline): MNHNY, SVGAGI (reference sequence). Trimming cost V 0 bases and J 0 bases, with 9 bases left between them. The length of the CDR3 is 15 residues. DNA of the CDR3: TGTGCCAGCAGTTACTCGAGGACGGACTCCTACGAGCAGTACTTC. Protein product: CASSYSRTDSYEQYF.

The rearrangement joins TRBV15 to TRBJ2-2; D assignment may be TRBD1 or TRBD2 (6 bases each). V lost 0 bases and J lost 4, with 9 bases in between. Germline V lookup: CDR1 LNHNV, CDR2 YYDKDF (reference sequence). The CDR3 consists of 15 residues. DNA for the CDR3: TGTGCCACCAGCAGAGAAGAGGGGGGCACCGGGGAGCTGTTTTTT. Its protein is CATSREEGGTGELFF. The complete variable domain, with remaining parts taken from reference TRBV15 and TRBJ2-2, reads DAMVIQNPRYQVTQFGKPVTLSCSQTLNHNVMYWYQQKSSQAPKLLFHYYDKDFNNEADTPDNFQSRRPNTSFCFLDIRSPGLGDTAMYLCATSREEGGTGELFFGEGSRLTVL.

V gene TRBV30 combines with J gene TRBJ2-1; a weak D match, TRBD2 (6 bases). Per germline, CDR1 GTSNPN and CDR2 SVGIG (reference sequence). The CDR3 covers 13 residues. Trimming took off 6 bases at V and 5 bases at J, with 14 bases between the two ends. In nucleotides, the CDR3 is TGTGCCTGTGCGGGGCTGGAGGACAATGAGCAGTTCTTC. Translated: CACAGLEDNEQFF.

The chain uses TRBV11-3 and TRBJ2-7; D gene ambiguous. The germline V gene has CDR1 SGHNT and CDR2 YENEEA. There are 15 residues in the CDR3. The V end lost 5 bases, the J end lost 0 bases, and 14 bases lay between the germline ends. CDR3: CASSPSKDGSYEQYF. DNA of the CDR3: TGTGCCAGCAGCCCGAGCAAGGACGGCTCCTACGAGCAGTACTTC.

The chain recombines TRBV20-1 with TRBJ2-3; 12 bases map to TRBD2. The CDR3 totals 15 residues. Germline CDR1 DFQATT, CDR2 SNEGSKA (reference sequence). Unmatched junction bases numbered 5, after V lost 3 bases and J lost 4 bases. In nucleotides, the CDR3 is TGCAGTGCTAGTTTAGGACTAGCGGGATCAGATACGCAGTATTTT. It codes for CSASLGLAGSDTQYF.

The chain is built from TRBV28 and TRBJ1-2; D not certain. This CDR3 region has 15 residues. V dropped 7 bases and J dropped 3 bases, with 18 bases sitting between them. The germline gives CDR1 MDHEN, CDR2 SYDVKM. The CDR3 nucleotides are TGTGCCAGCACCCGGCGGGAGATGTCGTACTATGGCTACACCTTC. Its protein is CASTRREMSYYGYTF.

V is TRBV12-3 or TRBV12-4 and J is TRBJ2-2; D may match TRBD1 or TRBD2 (5 bases each). V lost 6 bases and J 6 bases, leaving 11 bases between the germline ends. The CDR3 has 13 amino acids. CDR3 in DNA: TGTGCCAGCAGACTTCCGGGGCCCGGGGAGCTGTTTTTT. This encodes CASRLPGPGELFF.

This chain uses TRBV29-1 with TRBJ2-7, with TRBD1 matching 9 bases. CDR1 is SQVTM, CDR2 ANQGSEA, per germline. The V gene end was trimmed by 6 bases and the J gene end by 0 bases; junction bases not matched to a gene: 6. The CDR3 has 14 residues. The CDR3 DNA reads as TGCAGCGTCTCCGGGACAGGGATCTCCTACGAGCAGTACTTC. It encodes CSVSGTGISYEQYF.

The gene calls are TRBV9 and TRBJ2-5, with a possible D match to TRBD2 (5 bases). V lost 4 bases and J 5 bases, leaving 15 bases between the germline ends. This CDR3 comprises 14 residues. The germline CDR1 and CDR2 sequences are SGDLS and YYNGEE. CDR3 loop: CASSLGGSEETQYF. In DNA, the CDR3 is TGTGCCAGCAGCCTGGGTGGTAGCGAGGAGACCCAGTACTTC.

The chain is built from TRBV5-6 and TRBJ1-2; D is undetermined. The CDR3 length is 12 residues. The germline CDR1 and CDR2 sequences are SGHDT and YYEEEE. The ends were cut back, 3 bases at V and 4 bases at J, with 7 bases in the middle. In DNA form, the CDR3 reads TGTGCCAGCAGCTCGGACCTCTATGGCTACACCTTC. It codes for CASSSDLYGYTF.

V usage is TRBV7-6 and J usage is TRBJ2-3, with D hard to call. CDR1 and CDR2 (germline): SGHVS, FNYEAQ. This CDR3 has 14 residues. With 5 bases removed from V and 2 bases from J, the gap between germline ends came to 11 bases. CDR3 DNA: TGTGCCAGCAGCGCAGGACGGTTCACAGATACGCAGTATTTT. Its protein is CASSAGRFTDTQYF.

This chain uses TRBV6-6 with TRBJ1-1, with D unclear. This CDR3 has 13 amino acids. Germline CDR1 and CDR2: MNHNY and SVGAGI (reference sequence). Trimming took 1 base from V and 4 from J, leaving 7 bases between them. The CDR3 reads CASSYFSGTEAFF. CDR3 bases: TGTGCCAGCAGTTACTTTTCTGGCACTGAAGCTTTCTTT.

The rearrangement uses TRBV7-2 and TRBJ1-6; D call uncertain. The germline V and J ends were trimmed by 8 bases and 3 bases, with 8 bases remaining between them. Looked up from germline, CDR1 is SGHTA and CDR2 is FQGNSA. The CDR3 contains 13 residues. In DNA, the CDR3 is TGTGCCAGCGTGCACAGCTATAATTCACCCCTCCACTTT. Translation gives CASVHSYNSPLHF.

V and J are TRBV5-6 and TRBJ1-3; D is perhaps TRBD1 (6 bases). V was trimmed by 6 bases and J by 0 bases, leaving 16 bases between them. The CDR3 length is 16 residues. CDR1 SGHDT and CDR2 YYEEEE come from the germline V gene. CDR3 loop: CASTKTGYFSGNTIYF. CDR3 DNA sequence: TGTGCCAGCACCAAGACAGGTTATTTCTCTGGAAACACCATATATTTT.